Below are 4 T cell receptor beta chains sequenced from a single sample in a study of cytotoxic CD8 clonotypes in ibrutinib-treated CLL. The repertoire was sequenced with immunoSEQ multiplex PCR; TCRdb's copy has only in-frame clones and lacks some. The data show tens of thousands of clones, nearly 70% seen once. The sequencing here drew on PBMCs, taken at disease progression, from a patient treated with ibrutinib. The receptors here all came from a human donor with chronic lymphocytic leukemia.

The V gene is TRBV2, the J gene TRBJ1-1, with TRBD1 identical over 7 bases. The germline V gene encodes CDR1 SNHLY and CDR2 FYNNEI. V shed 6 bases, J shed 4 bases, and the junction held 5 bases outside the gene matches. The CDR3 sequence is 13 residues long. CDR3 residues: CASSTAGGTEAFF. In DNA, the CDR3 is TGTGCCAGCAGCACCGCAGGGGGCACTGAAGCTTTCTTT.

This clone turned up a few times. The CDR3: CATSSSDTPSYEQYF. CDR3 DNA: TGTGCCACCTCATCTTCGGACACCCCCTCCTACGAGCAGTACTTC. The J gene is TRBJ2-7, the V gene TRBV2, with a possible D match to TRBD1 (5 bases). The ends were cut back, 10 bases at V and 0 bases at J, with 19 bases in the middle. Germline V gene data show CDR1 as SNHLY and CDR2 as FYNNEI. This CDR3 is 15 amino acids long.

In regard to this clone: Other DNA sequences in the same sample also yield this CDR3. The rearrangement uses TRBV5-1 and TRBJ2-3; 9 positions match TRBD1. The CDR3 sequence is 14 residues long. The germline CDR1 and CDR2 sequences are SGHRS and YFSETQ. Losses at the gene ends were 4 bases for V and 1 base for J; bases not matched to a gene: 1. In DNA, the CDR3 is TGCGCCAGCAGCAGGGACAGGGGCACAGATACGCAGTATTTT. Protein product: CASSRDRGTDTQYF.

The V and J genes are TRBV6-5 and TRBJ1-4; 7 positions match TRBD1. The CDR3 contains 15 residues. The junction had 11 bases not matched to a gene; V was cut back by 5 bases and J by 8 bases. Germline-derived CDR1 and CDR2 are MNHEY and SVGAGI. The CDR3 DNA reads as TGTGCCAGCAGTCCCACCGGGACAGCTCCCGAAAAACTGTTTTTT. Translating gives CASSPTGTAPEKLFF.